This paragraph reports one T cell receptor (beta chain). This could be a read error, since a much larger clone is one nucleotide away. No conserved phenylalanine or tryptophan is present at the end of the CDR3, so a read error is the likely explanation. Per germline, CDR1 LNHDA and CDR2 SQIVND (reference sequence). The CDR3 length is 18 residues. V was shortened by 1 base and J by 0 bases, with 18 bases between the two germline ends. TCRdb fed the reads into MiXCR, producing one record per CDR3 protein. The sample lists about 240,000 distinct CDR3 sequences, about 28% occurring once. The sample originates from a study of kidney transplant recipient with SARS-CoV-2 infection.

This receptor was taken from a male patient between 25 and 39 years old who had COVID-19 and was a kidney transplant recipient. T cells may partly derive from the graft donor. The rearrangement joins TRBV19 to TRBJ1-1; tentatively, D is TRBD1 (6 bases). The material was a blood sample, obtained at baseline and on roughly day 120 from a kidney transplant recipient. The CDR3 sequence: CASSIGLPRTGLNTEAFL. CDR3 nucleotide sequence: TGTGCCAGTAGTATAGGACTTCCTCGAACAGGGCTGAACACTGAAGCTTTCCTT.